This T cell receptor (beta chain) was documented in a study of radiotherapy plus CTLA-4 blockade in lung cancer. Germline V lookup: CDR1 SGHTA, CDR2 FQGNSA. There are 17 residues in the CDR3. V lost 1 base to trimming and J lost 2 bases; unmatched junction nucleotides: 10. Generated by immunoSEQ multiplex PCR, the TCRdb table keeps only in-frame clones and is missing some. This sample carries about 51,000 clones, 79% of them seen once, and the ten largest clones take 8.5%. The origin of this receptor is a human donor with non-small cell lung cancer who had a complete response to radiotherapy plus ipilimumab. The chain employs TRBV7-2 and TRBJ2-5, with 7 bases that match TRBD2. Source: peripheral blood, taken from a patient treated with radiotherapy plus ipilimumab. The CDR3 spells CASSLGGGGEGQETQYF. Here the CDR3 DNA reads TGTGCCAGCAGCTTAGGCGGGGGTGGAGAGGGTCAAGAGACCCAGTACTTC.